The 27 T cell receptor beta chains below come from one sample, sequenced in a study of T-cell memory formation after mild COVID-19. TCRdb processed the 5' RACE reads anew with MiXCR; each CDR3 protein has one entry. The sample lists hundreds of thousands of distinct CDR3 sequences, about 23% occurring once. Sequencing was done on a sample of PBMCs or a T cell subset sorted from them (not recorded which). These receptors came from an adult woman who had mild COVID-19 (a few samples of this study predate the infection). Cell type and time point are not known.

In DNA form, the CDR3 reads TGTGCCAGCAGAGACTGGACTAGCGGGAAAGTCAACGAGCAGTACTTC. Translation gives CASRDWTSGKVNEQYF. V and J are TRBV6-2 or TRBV6-3 and TRBJ2-7; 12 bases are shared with TRBD2. The CDR3 is made up of 16 amino acids. Germline loops: CDR1 MNHEY, CDR2 SVGEGT. Trimming took 6 bases from V and 5 from J; bases not matched to a gene: 11.

The chain couples TRBV6-5 to TRBJ2-7, with TRBD2 matching over 7 bases. The CDR3 length is 14 residues. Germline CDR1 reads MNHEY; CDR2 reads SVGAGI. V was clipped by 5 bases and J by 4 bases; unmatched bases: 8. The CDR3 sequence: CASSIGLVSYEQYF. The CDR3 DNA sequence: TGTGCCAGCAGTATAGGACTAGTTTCTTACGAGCAGTACTTC.

V gene TRBV6-5 combines with J gene TRBJ2-2, with D possibly being TRBD1 or TRBD2 (5 bases each). Germline V CDR1 and CDR2: MNHEY, SVGAGI. V lost 2 bases, J lost 5 bases, and 15 bases lay in between. CDR3 length: 16 amino acids. CDR3 nucleotides: TGTGCCAGCAGTTACATTTTGGGGGTTGGGACCGGGGAGCTGTTTTTT. Its translation is CASSYILGVGTGELFF.

The chain carries TRBV6-2 or TRBV6-3 and TRBJ2-1; 11 nucleotides agree with TRBD2. This CDR3 is built from 21 residues. Germline loops: CDR1 MNHEY, CDR2 SVGEGT. Trimming at V came to 2 bases and at J to 2 bases, leaving 17 bases not matched to a gene. CDR3 nucleotide sequence: TGTGCCAGCAGTTACCCTGCACCCGGGACTAGCGGAGACCTAACCTACAATGAGCAGTTCTTC. It specifies CASSYPAPGTSGDLTYNEQFF.

Only one count was recorded for this clonotype. The rearrangement uses TRBV21-1 and TRBJ1-2. TRBV21-1 is a recognized pseudogene. CDR3 length equals 17 residues. The DNA for the CDR3 is TGTGCCAGCAGCAACAATTGGGCCCTGATCCCAAACTATGGCTACACCTTC. Residues: CASSNNWALIPNYGYTF.

This clonotype was observed once. V and J are TRBV2 and TRBJ1-5; D is unclear. The CDR3 runs 15 residues. In germline, CDR1 is SNHLY, CDR2 FYNNEI. V was clipped by 0 bases and J by 3 bases, with 9 bases between them. The CDR3, as DNA: TGTGCCAGCAGTGAAGCGGGGTCACACAATCAGCCCCAGCATTTT. This translates into CASSEAGSHNQPQHF.

This clonotype was counted a few times. J is TRBJ1-1 and V is TRBV2; 7 bases are a match to TRBD1. Germline V lookup: CDR1 SNHLY, CDR2 FYNNEI. This CDR3 is 13 amino acids long. V shed 5 bases and J 7 bases; nucleotides not matched to a gene: 7. DNA of the CDR3: TGTGCCAGCAGTCGACAGGGCCGAAATGAAGCTTTCTTT. As protein: CASSRQGRNEAFF. Full variable domain (rest looked up from reference TRBV2 and TRBJ1-1): EPEVTQTPSHQVTQMGQEVILRCVPISNHLYFYWYRQILGQKVEFLVSFYNNEISEKSEIFDDQFSVERPDGSNFTLKIRSTKLEDSAMYFCASSRQGRNEAFFGQGTRLTVV.

A few counts support this clonotype. The chain combines TRBV7-9 with TRBJ2-5; weak D call: TRBD2 (7 bases). The CDR3 spans 16 residues. Germline V gives CDR1 SEHNR, CDR2 FQNEAQ (reference sequence). V lost 5 bases and J lost 4, with 20 bases in between. CDR3 nucleotides: TGTGCCAGCAGCCGAGGGGGAGGGCACCCAGGAGAGACCCAGTACTTC. Residues: CASSRGGGHPGETQYF.

This clonotype was counted a few times. The chain recombines TRBV6-5 with TRBJ1-4; 8 bases align to TRBD1. Germline CDR1 MNHEY, CDR2 SVGAGI. This CDR3 has 14 residues. V lost 5 bases to trimming and J lost 8 bases; unmatched junction nucleotides: 7. In DNA, the CDR3 is TGTGCCAGCAGTCGAAACAGGGGGGAGGAAAAACTGTTTTTT. It is translated as CASSRNRGEEKLFF.

This chain connects TRBV25-1 to TRBJ2-6, with a weak D call TRBD1 (6 bases). The CDR3 has 16 amino acids. From germline, CDR1 is MGHDK and CDR2 SYGVNS. Trimming took off 2 bases at V and 4 bases at J, with 12 bases between the two ends. CDR3 amino acids: CASSEPPGDGANVLTF. In DNA, the CDR3 is TGTGCCAGCAGTGAACCCCCAGGGGACGGGGCCAACGTCCTGACTTTC.

V usage is TRBV5-5 and J usage is TRBJ1-5, with 7 bases aligning to TRBD1. CDR1 and CDR2 from the germline V gene are SGHKS and YYEKEE (reference sequence). The CDR3 is made up of 14 amino acids. V shed 5 bases, J shed 6 bases, and the junction held 8 bases outside the gene matches. The CDR3 loop reads CASSSGGLVQPQHF. The CDR3 DNA reads TGTGCCAGCAGTTCAGGGGGGCTGGTTCAGCCCCAGCATTTT.

This clonotype was detected only a few times. The genes are TRBV6-5 and TRBJ2-7; 7 bases are a match to TRBD1. The CDR3 covers 14 residues. Germline V gene data show CDR1 as MNHEY and CDR2 as SVGAGI. J lost 1 base, V lost 0 bases, and 0 bases had no gene match. In DNA, the CDR3 is TGTGCCAGCAGTTACTCGGGACAGTCCTACGAGCAGTACTTC. As protein: CASSYSGQSYEQYF.

Ten or more counts support this clonotype. The chain employs TRBV7-9 and TRBJ1-5, with 9 bases matching TRBD1. Trimming removed 1 base from V and 5 bases from J; junction bases left unmatched: 6. CDR3 length: 16 residues. Germline V gene sequence: CDR1 SEHNR, CDR2 FQNEAQ (reference sequence). In nucleotides, the CDR3 is TGTGCCAGCAGCTTAGAGGGGACAGGGAGGCATCAGCCCCAGCATTTT. Its translation: CASSLEGTGRHQPQHF.

This clonotype occurred a few times. V gene TRBV20-1 combines with J gene TRBJ2-3, with TRBD1 identical over 8 bases. Germline V gene sequence: CDR1 DFQATT, CDR2 SNEGSKA (reference sequence). The CDR3 is made up of 15 amino acids. V lost 6 bases to trimming and J lost 1 base; unmatched junction nucleotides: 9. As DNA, the CDR3 is TGCAGTGCCAGATACAGGGGGAAGGGCACAGATACGCAGTATTTT. The encoded protein is CSARYRGKGTDTQYF.

This clonotype has a handful of counts. This chain links TRBV7-8 with TRBJ2-7; 9 bases agree with TRBD1. Germline V gives CDR1 SGHVS, CDR2 FQNEAQ. The CDR3 consists of 14 residues. The ends lost 4 bases at V and 3 bases at J; junction bases unmatched: 4. This chain's CDR3 is CASSSGDRDYEQYF. The DNA of the CDR3 is TGTGCCAGCAGCTCCGGGGACAGGGACTACGAGCAGTACTTC. Based on the CDR3 plus reference TRBV7-8 and TRBJ2-7, the full variable domain is GAGVSQSPRYKVAKRGQDVALRCDPISGHVSLFWYQQALGQGPEFLTYFQNEAQLDKSGLPSDRFFAERPEGSVSTLKIQRTQQEDSAVYLCASSSGDRDYEQYFGPGTRLTVT.

This clonotype was seen more than once but under ten times. The rearrangement joins TRBV15 to TRBJ2-6; 8 nucleotides match TRBD2. With 2 bases clipped from V and 4 bases from J, the junction kept 7 bases outside the gene matches. Germline CDR1 reads LNHNV; CDR2 reads YYDKDF (reference sequence). CDR3 length equals 17 residues. Here the CDR3 DNA reads TGTGCCACCAGCAGATCAGCGGGAGTTTCAGGGGCCAACGTCCTGACTTTC. Translation gives CATSRSAGVSGANVLTF.

This sequence joins TRBV9 and TRBJ2-1; TRBD2 matches at 16 bases. Germline CDR1 SGDLS, CDR2 YYNGEE. This CDR3 spans 20 amino acids. The ends lost 0 bases at V and 0 bases at J; junction bases unmatched: 6. CDR3 loop: CASSVEGTSGGVSSYNEQFF. For the CDR3, the DNA is TGTGCCAGCAGCGTAGAAGGGACTAGCGGGGGGGTCAGCTCCTACAATGAGCAGTTCTTC.

This chain connects TRBV18 to TRBJ1-1, with D possibly matching TRBD1 (6 bases). The ends were cut back, 1 base at V and 3 bases at J, with 12 bases in the middle. Germline V gene lookup returns CDR1 KGHSH and CDR2 LQKENI. The CDR3 totals 15 residues. The CDR3 DNA sequence: TGTGCCAGCTCACCACGGAGGGGGGCGGACACTGAAGCTTTCTTT. It encodes CASSPRRGADTEAFF.

CDR3 region: CASSLVVRAQVNEQFF. As DNA, the CDR3 is TGTGCCAGCAGCTTGGTGGTCAGGGCTCAGGTCAATGAGCAGTTCTTC. The chain is built from TRBV5-8 and TRBJ2-1; D possibly corresponds to TRBD1 (5 bases). Germline CDR1 and CDR2: SGHTS and YDEGEE. V lost 0 bases and J lost 6, with 16 bases in between. There are 16 residues in the CDR3.

V and J are TRBV7-9 and TRBJ2-1; 9 positions agree with TRBD1. The ends lost 2 bases at V and 3 bases at J; junction bases unmatched: 5. CDR1 SEHNR and CDR2 FQNEAQ come from the germline V gene (reference sequence). The CDR3 contains 16 residues. CDR3 nucleotides: TGTGCCAGCAGCTTAAGGGACAGGGATAACTACAATGAGCAGTTCTTC. Translating it yields CASSLRDRDNYNEQFF.

This clonotype came up a few times. This sequence joins TRBV7-2 and TRBJ2-1; D is undetermined. CDR3 size: 13 residues. CDR1 SGHTA and CDR2 FQGNSA come from the germline V gene. V gave up 5 bases and J gave up 4 bases, with 9 bases separating them. CDR3 nucleotide sequence: TGTGCCAGCAGCAACACGGTTTACAATGAGCAGTTCTTC. Amino acid sequence: CASSNTVYNEQFF.

The chain combines TRBV4-3 with TRBJ2-2; D gene uncertain. V dropped 4 bases and J dropped 1 base, with 10 bases sitting between them. Germline V lookup: CDR1 LGHNA, CDR2 YSLEER. The CDR3 covers 15 residues. CDR3 loop: CASSLFYGNTGELFF. The CDR3 nucleotides read TGCGCCAGCAGCCTATTTTATGGGAACACCGGGGAGCTGTTTTTT.

The chain employs TRBV7-8 and TRBJ2-3; TRBD2 agrees at 13 bases. V lost 4 bases, J lost 1 base, and 8 bases stayed unmatched. This CDR3 has 18 amino acids. Germline V gene data show CDR1 as SGHVS and CDR2 as FQNEAQ. For the CDR3, the DNA is TGTGCCAGCAGCTCCGGGACTAGCGGGAAGATTGGCACAGATACGCAGTATTTT. As protein: CASSSGTSGKIGTDTQYF.

This clonotype was observed a handful of times. The CDR3 reads CASSQDISQPQHF. CDR3 bases: TGCGCCAGCAGCCAAGATATATCCCAGCCCCAGCATTTT. This chain uses TRBV4-1 with TRBJ1-5; unclear D gene. CDR1 is MGHRA, CDR2 YSYEKL, per germline. The CDR3 extends over 13 amino acids. With 0 bases removed from V and 7 bases from J, the gap between germline ends came to 7 bases.

The chain employs TRBV19 and TRBJ2-7; D not certain. Trimming took 5 bases from V and 3 from J, leaving 8 bases between them. The CDR3 extends over 12 amino acids. The germline V gene encodes CDR1 LNHDA and CDR2 SQIVND (reference sequence). The DNA of the CDR3 is TGTGCCAGTAGTGACGGTTTCTACGAGCAGTACTTC. It is translated as CASSDGFYEQYF. The complete variable domain, with remaining parts taken from reference TRBV19 and TRBJ2-7, reads DGGITQSPKYLFRKEGQNVTLSCEQNLNHDAMYWYRQDPGQGLRLIYYSQIVNDFQKGDIAEGYSVSREKKESFPLTVTSAQKNPTAFYLCASSDGFYEQYFGPGTRLTVT.

This clonotype appeared a few times. The chain couples TRBV5-1 to TRBJ2-3; no definite D call. Germline values: CDR1 SGHRS, CDR2 YFSETQ. V was shortened by 2 bases and J by 2 bases, with 12 bases between the two germline ends. The CDR3 is made up of 15 amino acids. The CDR3 DNA reads as TGCGCCAGCAGCTTTTATGACGGAGTCACAGATACGCAGTATTTT. Residues: CASSFYDGVTDTQYF.

V is TRBV18 and J is TRBJ2-7; TRBD2 might be the D (6 bases). The CDR3 contains 16 residues. Germline CDR1 is KGHSH and CDR2 is LQKENI. Trimming cost V 2 bases and J 2 bases, with 16 bases left between them. CDR3 in amino acids: CASSPAIGGSTYEQYF. The CDR3 DNA follows: TGTGCCAGCTCACCAGCCATCGGGGGATCGACCTACGAGCAGTACTTC.